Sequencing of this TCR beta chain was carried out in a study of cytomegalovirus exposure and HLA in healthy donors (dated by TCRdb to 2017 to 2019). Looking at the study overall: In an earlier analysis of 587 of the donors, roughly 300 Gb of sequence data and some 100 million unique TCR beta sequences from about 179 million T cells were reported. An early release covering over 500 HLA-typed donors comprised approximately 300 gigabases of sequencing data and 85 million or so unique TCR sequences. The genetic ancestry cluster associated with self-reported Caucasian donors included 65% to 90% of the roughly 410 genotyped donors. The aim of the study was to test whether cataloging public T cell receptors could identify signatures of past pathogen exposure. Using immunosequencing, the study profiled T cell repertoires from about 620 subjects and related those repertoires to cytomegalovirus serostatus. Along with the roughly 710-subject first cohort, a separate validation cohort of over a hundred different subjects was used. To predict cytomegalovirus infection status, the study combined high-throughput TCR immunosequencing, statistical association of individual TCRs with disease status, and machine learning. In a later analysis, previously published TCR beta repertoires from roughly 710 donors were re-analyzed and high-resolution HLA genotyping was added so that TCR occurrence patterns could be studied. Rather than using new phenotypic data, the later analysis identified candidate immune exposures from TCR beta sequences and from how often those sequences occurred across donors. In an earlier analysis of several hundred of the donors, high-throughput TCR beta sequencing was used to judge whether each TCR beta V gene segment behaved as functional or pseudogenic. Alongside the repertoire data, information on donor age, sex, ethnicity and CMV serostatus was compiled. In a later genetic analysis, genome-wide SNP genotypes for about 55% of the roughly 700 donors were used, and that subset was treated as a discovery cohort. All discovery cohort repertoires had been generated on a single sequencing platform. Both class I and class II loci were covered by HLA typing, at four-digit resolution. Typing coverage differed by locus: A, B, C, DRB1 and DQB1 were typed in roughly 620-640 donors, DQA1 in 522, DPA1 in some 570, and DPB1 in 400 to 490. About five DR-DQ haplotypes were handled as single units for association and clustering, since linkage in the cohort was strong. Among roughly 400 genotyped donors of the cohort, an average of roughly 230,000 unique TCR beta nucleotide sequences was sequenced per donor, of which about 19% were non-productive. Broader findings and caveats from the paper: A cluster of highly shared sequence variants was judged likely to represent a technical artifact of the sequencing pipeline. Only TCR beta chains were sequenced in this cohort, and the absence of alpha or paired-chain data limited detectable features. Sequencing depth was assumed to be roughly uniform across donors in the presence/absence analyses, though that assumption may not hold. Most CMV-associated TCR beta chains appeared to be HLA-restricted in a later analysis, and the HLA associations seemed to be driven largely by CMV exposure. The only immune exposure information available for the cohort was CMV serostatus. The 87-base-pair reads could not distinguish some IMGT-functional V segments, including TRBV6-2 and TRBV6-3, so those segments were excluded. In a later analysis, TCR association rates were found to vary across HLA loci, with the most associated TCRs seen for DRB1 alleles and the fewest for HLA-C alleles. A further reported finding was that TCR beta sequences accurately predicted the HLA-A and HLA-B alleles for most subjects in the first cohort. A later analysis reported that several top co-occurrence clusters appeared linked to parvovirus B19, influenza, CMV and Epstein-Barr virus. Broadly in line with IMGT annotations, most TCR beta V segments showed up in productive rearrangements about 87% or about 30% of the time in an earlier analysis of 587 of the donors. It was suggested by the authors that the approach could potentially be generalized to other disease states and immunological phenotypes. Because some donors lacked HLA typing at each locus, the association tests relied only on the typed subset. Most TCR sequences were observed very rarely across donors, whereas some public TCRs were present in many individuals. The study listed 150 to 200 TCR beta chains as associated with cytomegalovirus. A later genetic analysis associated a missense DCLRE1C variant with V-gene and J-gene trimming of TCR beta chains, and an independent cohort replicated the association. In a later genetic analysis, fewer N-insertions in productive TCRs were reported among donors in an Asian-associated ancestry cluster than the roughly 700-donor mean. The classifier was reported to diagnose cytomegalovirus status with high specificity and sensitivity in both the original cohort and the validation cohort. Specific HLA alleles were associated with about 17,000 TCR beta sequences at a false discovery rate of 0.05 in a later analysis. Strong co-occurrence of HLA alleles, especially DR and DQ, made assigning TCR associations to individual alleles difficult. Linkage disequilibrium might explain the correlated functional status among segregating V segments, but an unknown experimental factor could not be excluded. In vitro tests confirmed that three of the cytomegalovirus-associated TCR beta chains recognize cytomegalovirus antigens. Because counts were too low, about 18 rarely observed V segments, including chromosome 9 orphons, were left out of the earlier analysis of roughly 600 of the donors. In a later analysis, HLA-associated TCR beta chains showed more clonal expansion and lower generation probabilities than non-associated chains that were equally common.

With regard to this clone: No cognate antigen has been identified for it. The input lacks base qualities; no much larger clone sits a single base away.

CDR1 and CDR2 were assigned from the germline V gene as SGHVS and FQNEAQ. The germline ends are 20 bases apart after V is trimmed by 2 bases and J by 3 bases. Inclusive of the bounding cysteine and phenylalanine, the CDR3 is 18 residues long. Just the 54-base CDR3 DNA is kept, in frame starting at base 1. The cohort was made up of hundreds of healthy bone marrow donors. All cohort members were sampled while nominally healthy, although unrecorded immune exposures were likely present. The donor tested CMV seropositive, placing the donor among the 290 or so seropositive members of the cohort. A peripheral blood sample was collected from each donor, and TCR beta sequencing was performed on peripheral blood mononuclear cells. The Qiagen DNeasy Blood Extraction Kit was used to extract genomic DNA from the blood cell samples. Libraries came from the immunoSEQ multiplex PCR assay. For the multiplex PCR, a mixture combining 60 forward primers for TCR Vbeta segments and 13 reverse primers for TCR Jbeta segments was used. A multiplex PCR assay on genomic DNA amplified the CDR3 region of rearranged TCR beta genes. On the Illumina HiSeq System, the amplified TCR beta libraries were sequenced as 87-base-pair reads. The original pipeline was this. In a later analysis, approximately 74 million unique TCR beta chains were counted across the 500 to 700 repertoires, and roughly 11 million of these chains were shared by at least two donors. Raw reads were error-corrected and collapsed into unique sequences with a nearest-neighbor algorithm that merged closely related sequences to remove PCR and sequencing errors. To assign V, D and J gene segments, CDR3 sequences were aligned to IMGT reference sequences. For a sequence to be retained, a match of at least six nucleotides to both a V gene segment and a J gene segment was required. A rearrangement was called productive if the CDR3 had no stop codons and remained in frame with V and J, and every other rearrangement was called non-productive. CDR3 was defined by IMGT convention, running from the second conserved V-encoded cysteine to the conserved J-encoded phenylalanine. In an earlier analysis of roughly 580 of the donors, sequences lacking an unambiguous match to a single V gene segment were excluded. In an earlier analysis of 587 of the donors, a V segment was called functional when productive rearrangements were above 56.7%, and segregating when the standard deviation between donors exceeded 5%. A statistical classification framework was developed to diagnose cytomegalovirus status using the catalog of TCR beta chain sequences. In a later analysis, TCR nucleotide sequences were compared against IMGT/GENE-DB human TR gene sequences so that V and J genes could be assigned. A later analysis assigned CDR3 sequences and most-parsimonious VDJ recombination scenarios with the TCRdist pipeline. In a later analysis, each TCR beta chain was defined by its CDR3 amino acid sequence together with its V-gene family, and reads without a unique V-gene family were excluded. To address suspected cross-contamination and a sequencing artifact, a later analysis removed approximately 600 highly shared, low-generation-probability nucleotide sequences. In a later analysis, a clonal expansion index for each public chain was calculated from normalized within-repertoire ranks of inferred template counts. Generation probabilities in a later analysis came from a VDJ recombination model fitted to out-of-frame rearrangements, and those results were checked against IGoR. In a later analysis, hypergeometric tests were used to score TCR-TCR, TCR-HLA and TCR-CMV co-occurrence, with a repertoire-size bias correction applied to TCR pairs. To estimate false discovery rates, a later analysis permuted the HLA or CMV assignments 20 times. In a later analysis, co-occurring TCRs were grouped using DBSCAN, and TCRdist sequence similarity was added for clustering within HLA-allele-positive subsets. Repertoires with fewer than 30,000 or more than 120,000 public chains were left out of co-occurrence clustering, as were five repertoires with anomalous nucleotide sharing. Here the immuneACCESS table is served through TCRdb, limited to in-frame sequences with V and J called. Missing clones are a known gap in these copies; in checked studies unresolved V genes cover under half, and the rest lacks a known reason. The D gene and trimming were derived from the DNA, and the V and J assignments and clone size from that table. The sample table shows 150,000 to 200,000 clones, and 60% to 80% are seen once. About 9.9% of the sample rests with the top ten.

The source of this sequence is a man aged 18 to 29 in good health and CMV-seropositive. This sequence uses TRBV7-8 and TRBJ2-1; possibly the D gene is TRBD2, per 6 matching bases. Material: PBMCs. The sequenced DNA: TGTGCCAGCAGCTTAATCCCACATGCGGGACTCTACTACAATGAGCAGTTCTTC. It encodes CASSLIPHAGLYYNEQFF.